Below, 7 T cell receptor beta chains from the same sample are listed, as sequenced in a study of CD8 T cells in ankylosing spondylitis. TCRdb reprocessed the 5' RACE reads with MiXCR, giving one entry per CDR3 protein. The repertoire holds 180,000 or so distinct CDR3 sequences, with around a tenth as singletons. The specimen was blood, either unsorted or a sorted T cell fraction (not recorded which). The receptors derive from a male donor with ankylosing spondylitis or in good health (not recorded which).

This clonotype was counted only a few times. J is TRBJ2-1 and V is TRBV12-3 or TRBV12-4, with D unclear. V lost 11 bases and J 4 bases, leaving 3 bases between the germline ends. The CDR3 spans 9 residues. The CDR3 reads CASYNEQFF. The CDR3, as DNA: TGTGCCTCGTACAATGAGCAGTTCTTC.

There are many counts of this clonotype. The chain employs TRBV12-3 or TRBV12-4 and TRBJ1-1, with a possible D match to TRBD1 (5 bases). V lost 1 base and J 1 base, leaving 10 bases between the germline ends. CDR3 size: 15 residues. This CDR3 is CASSLVGTANTEAFF. CDR3 DNA: TGTGCCAGCAGTTTAGTAGGGACTGCGAACACTGAAGCTTTCTTT.

This clonotype came up many times. This chain uses TRBV29-1 with TRBJ2-1, with 13 bases identical to TRBD2. The junction had 5 bases not matched to a gene; V was cut back by 6 bases and J by 9 bases. CDR3 size: 13 residues. CDR1 and CDR2 from the germline V gene are SQVTM and ANQGSEA. This CDR3 is CSVGGTSGVEQFF. CDR3 DNA: TGCAGCGTGGGGGGGACTAGCGGGGTTGAGCAGTTCTTC.

This clonotype was counted many times. An end of the junction differs from the germline gene, which may be a read error. V is TRBV11-2 and J is TRBJ2-3; D might be TRBD1 (6 bases). CDR3 size: 12 residues. Germline CDR1 reads SGHAT; CDR2 reads FQNNGV. The CDR3 protein is CASSLDSNTGKF. CDR3 nucleotide sequence: TGTGCCAGCAGCTTAGATTCAAATACAGGGAAGTTT. Based on the CDR3 plus reference TRBV11-2 and TRBJ2-3, the full variable domain is EAGVAQSPRYKIIEKRQSVAFWCNPISGHATLYWYQQILGQGPKLLIQFQNNGVVDDSQLPKDRFSAERLKGVDSTLKIQPAKLEDSAVYLCASSLDSNTGKFGPGTRLTVL.

This clonotype was counted a few times. The chain couples TRBV6-1 to TRBJ2-7; the D is unclear. This CDR3 is built from 15 residues. Germline V CDR1 and CDR2: MNHNS, SASEGT. V was cut by 6 bases and J by 0 bases, with 15 bases left in between. The CDR3 DNA follows: TGTGCCAGCAGCCCGTTCGTGCCTAGCTCCTACGAGCAGTACTTC. Encoded protein: CASSPFVPSSYEQYF.

The sample holds a few counts of this clonotype. The chain uses TRBV29-1 and TRBJ1-1; D not resolved. The germline V gene encodes CDR1 SQVTM and CDR2 ANQGSEA. The length of the CDR3 is 14 residues. Trimming took off 4 bases at V and 0 bases at J, with 12 bases between the two ends. CDR3 coding DNA: TGCAGCGTTGCACTTCAGGCGTTGAACACTGAAGCTTTCTTT. Protein sequence: CSVALQALNTEAFF.

This clonotype was seen many times. This rearrangement joins TRBV5-1 to TRBJ2-3; 13 bases fit TRBD2. V lost 0 bases to trimming and J lost 6 bases; unmatched junction nucleotides: 4. The CDR3 has 16 amino acids. In germline, CDR1 is SGHRS, CDR2 YFSETQ. CDR3 nucleotide sequence: TGCGCCAGCAGCTTGGCCAGGACTAGCGGGAGTGATACGCAGTATTTT. Encoded protein: CASSLARTSGSDTQYF.